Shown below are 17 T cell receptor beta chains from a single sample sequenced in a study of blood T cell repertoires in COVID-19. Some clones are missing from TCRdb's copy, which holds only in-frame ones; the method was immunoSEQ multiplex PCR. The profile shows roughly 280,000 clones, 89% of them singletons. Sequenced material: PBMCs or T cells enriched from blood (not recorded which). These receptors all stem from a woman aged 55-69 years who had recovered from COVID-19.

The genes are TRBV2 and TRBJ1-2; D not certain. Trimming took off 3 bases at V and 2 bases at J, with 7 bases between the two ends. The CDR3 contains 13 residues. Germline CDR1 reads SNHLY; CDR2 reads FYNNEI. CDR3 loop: CASSDGGNYGYTF. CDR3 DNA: TGTGCCAGCAGTGACGGCGGGAACTATGGCTACACCTTC. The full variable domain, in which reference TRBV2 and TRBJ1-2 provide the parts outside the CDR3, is EPEVTQTPSHQVTQMGQEVILRCVPISNHLYFYWYRQILGQKVEFLVSFYNNEISEKSEIFDDQFSVERPDGSNFTLKIRSTKLEDSAMYFCASSDGGNYGYTFGSGTRLTVV.

The CDR3 DNA sequence: TGCGCCAGCAGCCAAGGAGAGGGCGAGCAGTACTTC. Its translation: CASSQGEGEQYF. This sequence joins TRBV4-1 and TRBJ2-7; D possibly corresponds to TRBD2 (5 bases). Per the germline V gene, CDR1 is MGHRA and CDR2 is YSYEKL. The CDR3 length is 12 residues. Trimming removed 1 base from V and 6 bases from J, with 7 bases in between.

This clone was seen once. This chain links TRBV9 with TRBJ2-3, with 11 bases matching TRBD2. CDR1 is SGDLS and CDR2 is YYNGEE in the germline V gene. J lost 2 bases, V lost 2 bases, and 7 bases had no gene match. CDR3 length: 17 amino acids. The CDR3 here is CASSVSSGRYITDTQYF. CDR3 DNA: TGTGCCAGCAGCGTTTCTAGCGGGAGGTATATCACAGATACGCAGTATTTT.

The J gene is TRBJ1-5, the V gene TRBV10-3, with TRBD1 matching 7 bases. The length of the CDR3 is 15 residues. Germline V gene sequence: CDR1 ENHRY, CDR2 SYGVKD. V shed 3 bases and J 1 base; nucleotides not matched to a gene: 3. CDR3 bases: TGTGCCATCAGTGAAGAGGGGGCAAGCAATCAGCCCCAGCATTTT. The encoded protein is CAISEEGASNQPQHF.

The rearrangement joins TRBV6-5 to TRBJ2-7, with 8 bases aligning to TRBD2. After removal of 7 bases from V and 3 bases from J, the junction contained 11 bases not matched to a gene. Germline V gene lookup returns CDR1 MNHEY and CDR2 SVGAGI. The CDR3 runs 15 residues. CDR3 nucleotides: TGTGCCAGCATGGAGGTGGCGGGGGGCCGCTACGAGCAGTACTTC. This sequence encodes CASMEVAGGRYEQYF.

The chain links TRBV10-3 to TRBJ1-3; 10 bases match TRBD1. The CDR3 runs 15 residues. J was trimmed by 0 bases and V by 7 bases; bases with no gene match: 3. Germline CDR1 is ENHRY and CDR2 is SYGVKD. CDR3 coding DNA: TGTGCCATCACTAGGACAGGGGGCTCTGGAAACACCATATATTTT. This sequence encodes CAITRTGGSGNTIYF.

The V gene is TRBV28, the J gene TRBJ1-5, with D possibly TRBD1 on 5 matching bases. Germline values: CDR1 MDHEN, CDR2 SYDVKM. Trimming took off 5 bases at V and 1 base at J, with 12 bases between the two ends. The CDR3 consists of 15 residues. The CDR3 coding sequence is TGTGCCAGCAGTCCCGGAGGGGTCAGCAATCAGCCCCAGCATTTT. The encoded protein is CASSPGGVSNQPQHF.

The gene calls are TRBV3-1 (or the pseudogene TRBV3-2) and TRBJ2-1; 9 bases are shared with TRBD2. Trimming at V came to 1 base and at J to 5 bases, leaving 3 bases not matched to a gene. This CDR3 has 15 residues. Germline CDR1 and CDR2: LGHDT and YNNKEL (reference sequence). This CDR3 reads CASSQVSSGNNEQFF. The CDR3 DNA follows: TGTGCCAGCAGCCAAGTTTCTAGCGGGAACAATGAGCAGTTCTTC.

This CDR3 is CASSYRDRGLNTEAFF. The CDR3 nucleotides are TGTGCCAGCAGTTACCGGGACAGGGGATTGAACACTGAAGCTTTCTTT. The J gene is TRBJ1-1, the V gene TRBV6-5, with 10 bases identical to TRBD1. The CDR3 sequence is 16 residues long. After removal of 2 bases from V and 0 bases from J, the junction contained 3 bases not matched to a gene. Germline values: CDR1 MNHEY, CDR2 SVGAGI.

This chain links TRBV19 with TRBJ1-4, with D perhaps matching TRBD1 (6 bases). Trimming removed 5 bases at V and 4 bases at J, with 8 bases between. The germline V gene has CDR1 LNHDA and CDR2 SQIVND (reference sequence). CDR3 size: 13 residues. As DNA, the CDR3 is TGTGCCAGTAGTGACAGGCTTAATGAAAAACTGTTTTTT. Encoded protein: CASSDRLNEKLFF.

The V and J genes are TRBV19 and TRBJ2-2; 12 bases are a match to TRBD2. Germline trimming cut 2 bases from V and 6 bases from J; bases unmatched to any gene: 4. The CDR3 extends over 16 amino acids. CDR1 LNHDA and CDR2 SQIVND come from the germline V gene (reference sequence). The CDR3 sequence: CASSIRLAGGPGELFF. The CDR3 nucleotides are TGTGCCAGTAGTATAAGGCTAGCGGGAGGGCCCGGGGAGCTGTTTTTT. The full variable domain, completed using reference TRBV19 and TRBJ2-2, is DGGITQSPKYLFRKEGQNVTLSCEQNLNHDAMYWYRQDPGQGLRLIYYSQIVNDFQKGDIAEGYSVSREKKESFPLTVTSAQKNPTAFYLCASSIRLAGGPGELFFGEGSRLTVL.

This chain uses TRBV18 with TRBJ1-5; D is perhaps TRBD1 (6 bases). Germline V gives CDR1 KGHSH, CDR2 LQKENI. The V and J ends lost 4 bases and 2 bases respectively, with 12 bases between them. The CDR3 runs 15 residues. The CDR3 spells CASSQEGHGNQPQHF. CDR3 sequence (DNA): TGTGCCAGCTCACAAGAGGGACATGGCAATCAGCCCCAGCATTTT.

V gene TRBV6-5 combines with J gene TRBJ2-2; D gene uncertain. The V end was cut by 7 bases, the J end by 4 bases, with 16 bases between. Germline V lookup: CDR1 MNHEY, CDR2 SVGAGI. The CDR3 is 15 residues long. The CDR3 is CASTSKTTSTGELFF. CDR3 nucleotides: TGTGCCAGCACCTCCAAAACTACTTCCACCGGGGAGCTGTTTTTT.

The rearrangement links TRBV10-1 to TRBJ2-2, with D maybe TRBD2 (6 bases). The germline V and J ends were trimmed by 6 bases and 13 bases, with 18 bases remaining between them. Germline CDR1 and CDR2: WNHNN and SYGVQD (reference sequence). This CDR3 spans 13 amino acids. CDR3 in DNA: TGCGCCAGCAGCCTACCTACTAGCCCCCTGCTGTTTTTT. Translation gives CASSLPTSPLLFF.

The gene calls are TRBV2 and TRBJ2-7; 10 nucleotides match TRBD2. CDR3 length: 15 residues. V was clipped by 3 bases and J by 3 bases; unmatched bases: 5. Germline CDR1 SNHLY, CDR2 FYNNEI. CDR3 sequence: CASSDPSGRIYEQYF. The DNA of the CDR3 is TGTGCCAGCAGTGATCCTAGCGGGAGAATCTACGAGCAGTACTTC.

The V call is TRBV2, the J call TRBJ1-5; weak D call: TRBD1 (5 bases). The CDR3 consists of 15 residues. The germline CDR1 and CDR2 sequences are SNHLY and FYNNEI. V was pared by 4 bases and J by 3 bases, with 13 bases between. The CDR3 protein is CASSVWGDDNQPQHF. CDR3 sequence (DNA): TGTGCCAGCAGTGTGTGGGGGGATGACAATCAGCCCCAGCATTTT.

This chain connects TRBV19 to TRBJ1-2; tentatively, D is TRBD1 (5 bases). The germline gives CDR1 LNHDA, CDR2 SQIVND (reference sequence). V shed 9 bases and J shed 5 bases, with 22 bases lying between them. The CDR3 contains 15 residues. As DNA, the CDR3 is TGTGCCAGCCACCTTTCGTCAGGGAGGTTTTATGGCTACACCTTC. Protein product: CASHLSSGRFYGYTF. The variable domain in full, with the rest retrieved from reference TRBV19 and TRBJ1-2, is DGGITQSPKYLFRKEGQNVTLSCEQNLNHDAMYWYRQDPGQGLRLIYYSQIVNDFQKGDIAEGYSVSREKKESFPLTVTSAQKNPTAFYLCASHLSSGRFYGYTFGSGTRLTVV.